The 19 T cell receptor beta chains given below trace back to one sample, sequenced in a study of OX40 agonist ivuxolimab in advanced cancers. Measured with immunoSEQ multiplex PCR; TCRdb has only the in-frame clones, and not every one. The table records some 11,000 clones, approximately 70% of them present only once. Sequenced here: CD4+ or CD8+ T cells sorted from blood, sampled in a trial of the OX40 agonist ivuxolimab. The receptors stem from an adult with an advanced solid tumor such as melanoma, head and neck, liver or kidney cancer.

Relative to its sample, this clone is medium-sized. The chain uses TRBV11-1 and TRBJ2-7, with D perhaps matching TRBD1 (6 bases). This CDR3 is built from 14 residues. V lost 5 bases and J 0 bases, leaving 11 bases between the germline ends. The germline gives CDR1 SGHAT, CDR2 FQDESV (reference sequence). The CDR3 region is CASSQSGVSYEQYF. CDR3 DNA: TGTGCCAGCAGCCAGTCAGGGGTCTCCTACGAGCAGTACTTC.

In DNA form, the CDR3 reads TGTGCCAGCAGCTCACCCCGGACCCTAACCTACGAGCAGTACTTC. Its protein is CASSSPRTLTYEQYF. The chain combines TRBV7-9 with TRBJ2-7; D unresolved. V was trimmed by 4 bases and J by 2 bases, leaving 15 bases between them. Germline loops: CDR1 SEHNR, CDR2 FQNEAQ (reference sequence). The CDR3 runs 15 residues.

This clone has just a few counts. The chain combines TRBV5-6 with TRBJ2-7, with TRBD2 identical over 12 bases. CDR1 is SGHDT, CDR2 YYEEEE, per germline. There are 16 residues in the CDR3. J lost 3 bases, V lost 1 base, and 5 bases had no gene match. CDR3 amino acids: CASSLITSGRFYEQYF. The CDR3, as DNA: TGTGCCAGCAGCTTGATAACTAGCGGGAGGTTCTACGAGCAGTACTTC.

CDR3 DNA sequence: TGTGCCAGCAGCTACTCAGGGGGACCTTACAATGAGCAGTTCTTC. Translation: CASSYSGGPYNEQFF. The chain couples TRBV7-3 to TRBJ2-1; TRBD1 matches at 7 bases. The CDR3 loop spans 15 amino acids. Germline V gene sequence: CDR1 SGHTA, CDR2 FQGTGA. V lost 4 bases, J lost 4 bases, and 7 bases stayed unmatched.

The chain employs TRBV5-4 and TRBJ1-1; no clear D. The CDR3 covers 14 residues. V was shortened by 0 bases and J by 1 base, with 7 bases between the two germline ends. Germline V gene sequence: CDR1 SGHNT, CDR2 YYREEE (reference sequence). The DNA of the CDR3 is TGTGCCAGCAGCTTGGGGCACCCGAACACTGAAGCTTTCTTT. Its protein is CASSLGHPNTEAFF.

The chain couples TRBV18 to TRBJ2-7; D tentatively reads TRBD1 or TRBD2 (6 bases each). CDR1 and CDR2 from the germline V gene are KGHSH and LQKENI. Trimming stripped 4 bases from V and 4 bases from J, with 14 bases between. The CDR3 extends over 14 amino acids. CDR3 bases: TGTGCCAGCTCACTACCGGGGGCGCCATACGAGCAGTACTTC. Protein: CASSLPGAPYEQYF. The full variable domain, rest sourced from reference TRBV18 and TRBJ2-7, is NAGVMQNPRHLVRRRGQEARLRCSPMKGHSHVYWYRQLPEEGLKFMVYLQKENIIDESGMPKERFSAEFPKEGPSILRIQQVVRGDSAAYFCASSLPGAPYEQYFGPGTRLTVT.

The rearrangement uses TRBV28 and TRBJ2-7; 8 nucleotides align to TRBD1. Germline trimming cut 4 bases from V and 4 bases from J; bases unmatched to any gene: 12. The CDR3 has 16 residues. Germline CDR1 reads MDHEN; CDR2 reads SYDVKM. The chain's CDR3 is CASSSPDREAGYEQYF. The CDR3 DNA reads as TGTGCCAGCAGTTCCCCGGACAGGGAAGCAGGGTACGAGCAGTACTTC.

The rearrangement links TRBV7-2 to TRBJ1-1; tentative D call: TRBD1 (5 bases). V was trimmed by 4 bases and J by 1 base, leaving 7 bases between them. Germline values: CDR1 SGHTA, CDR2 FQGNSA. CDR3 length: 13 residues. CDR3 nucleotide sequence: TGTGCCAGCAGCTGGGACTCGAACACTGAAGCTTTCTTT. Residues: CASSWDSNTEAFF.

The rearrangement links TRBV4-1 to TRBJ2-1; 9 bases match TRBD2. V dropped 0 bases and J dropped 4; count of bases not matched to a gene: 7. This CDR3 comprises 17 residues. Per the germline V gene, CDR1 is MGHRA and CDR2 is YSYEKL. CDR3 nucleotides: TGCGCCAGCAGCCAAGAACCGACTAGCGGAGTATACAATGAGCAGTTCTTC. It encodes CASSQEPTSGVYNEQFF.

This clone was observed once. V and J are TRBV27 and TRBJ1-5; no clear D gene. The CDR3 contains 15 residues. V was pared by 5 bases and J by 4 bases, with 15 bases between. In germline, CDR1 is MNHEY, CDR2 SMNVEV (reference sequence). CDR3 nucleotide sequence: TGTGCCAGCAGTCCGGAGTTGGGAGCGAATCAGCCCCAGCATTTT. It translates to CASSPELGANQPQHF.

A few counts support this clone. The V gene is TRBV13, the J gene TRBJ2-7; D might be TRBD1 (5 bases). The germline V gene encodes CDR1 PRHDT and CDR2 FYEKMQ (reference sequence). V lost 6 bases and J lost 4, with 13 bases in between. The CDR3 is made up of 13 amino acids. Written as DNA, the CDR3 is TGTGCCAGCAGACCGACAGATGATTACGAGCAGTACTTC. Translation gives CASRPTDDYEQYF.

The rearrangement joins TRBV14 to TRBJ2-3, with 7 bases fitting TRBD2. This CDR3 contains 15 residues. The trim removed 5 bases at V and 0 bases at J, leaving 5 bases unmatched. CDR1 SGHDN and CDR2 FVKESK come from the germline V gene. In nucleotides, the CDR3 is TGTGCCAGCAGCTTACTAGCGACTAGCACAGATACGCAGTATTTT. Amino acids: CASSLLATSTDTQYF.

This chain uses TRBV28 with TRBJ2-1; D may be TRBD1 (5 bases). Germline loops: CDR1 MDHEN, CDR2 SYDVKM. Trimming left V 2 bases short and J 0 bases short, with 5 bases between. The CDR3 is made up of 14 amino acids. The CDR3: CASSLRGSYNEQFF. The CDR3 nucleotides are TGTGCCAGCAGTTTAAGGGGCTCCTACAATGAGCAGTTCTTC. Filled out from reference TRBV28 and TRBJ2-1, the complete variable domain reads DVKVTQSSRYLVKRTGEKVFLECVQDMDHENMFWYRQDPGLGLRLIYFSYDVKMKEKGDIPEGYSVSREKKERFSLILESASTNQTSMYLCASSLRGSYNEQFFGPGTRLTVL.

The table lists this clone with a few counts. V and J are TRBV27 and TRBJ2-3; 8 bases agree with TRBD1. Germline CDR1 and CDR2: MNHEY and SMNVEV (reference sequence). The CDR3 covers 16 residues. J lost 2 bases, V lost 5 bases, and 9 bases had no gene match. CDR3 in amino acids: CASSPADRASTDTQYF. The CDR3 DNA sequence: TGTGCCAGCAGTCCCGCGGACAGGGCTTCCACAGATACGCAGTATTTT.

The V and J genes are TRBV11-1 and TRBJ2-7, with 9 bases aligning to TRBD1. V gave up 2 bases and J gave up 1 base; unmatched junction bases: 3. The length of the CDR3 is 15 residues. Germline V gene lookup returns CDR1 SGHAT and CDR2 FQDESV (reference sequence). CDR3: CASSLLTGGSYEQYF. The CDR3 nucleotides are TGTGCCAGCAGCTTATTGACAGGGGGGTCCTACGAGCAGTACTTC.

This rearrangement joins TRBV28 to TRBJ2-7; the D call may be TRBD1 or TRBD2 (5 bases each). The ends were cut back, 4 bases at V and 0 bases at J, with 10 bases in the middle. Germline assignment: CDR1 MDHEN and CDR2 SYDVKM. This CDR3 contains 14 residues. CDR3 DNA: TGTGCCAGCAGTTATCGGGGCGCCTCCTACGAGCAGTACTTC. Its translation is CASSYRGASYEQYF. The variable domain in full, with the rest retrieved from reference TRBV28 and TRBJ2-7, is DVKVTQSSRYLVKRTGEKVFLECVQDMDHENMFWYRQDPGLGLRLIYFSYDVKMKEKGDIPEGYSVSREKKERFSLILESASTNQTSMYLCASSYRGASYEQYFGPGTRLTVT.

V and J are TRBV7-6 and TRBJ2-2, with 9 bases aligning to TRBD2. In germline, CDR1 is SGHVS, CDR2 FNYEAQ. Trimming cost V 4 bases and J 4 bases; bases outside gene matches: 4. The CDR3 is 15 amino acids. The CDR3 bases are TGTGCCAGCAGCTATGGGCGGGGGGGCACCGGGGAGCTGTTTTTT. Residues: CASSYGRGGTGELFF. Using reference TRBV7-6 and TRBJ2-2 for the parts outside the CDR3, the full variable domain is GAGVSQSPRYKVTKRGQDVALRCDPISGHVSLYWYRQALGQGPEFLTYFNYEAQQDKSGLPNDRFSAERPEGSISTLTIQRTEQRDSAMYRCASSYGRGGTGELFFGEGSRLTVL.

This sequence joins TRBV5-6 and TRBJ2-1, with TRBD2 as a possible D gene (6 bases). The germline CDR1 and CDR2 sequences are SGHDT and YYEEEE. Trimming shortened V by 1 base and J by 4 bases, and 15 bases separated the two germline ends. The CDR3 spans 16 residues. The CDR3 here is CASSLSSSGRYNEQFF. Written as DNA, the CDR3 is TGTGCCAGCAGCTTGTCGAGTAGCGGTCGTTACAATGAGCAGTTCTTC.

This chain joins TRBV28 and TRBJ2-7; 7 nucleotides match TRBD1. Germline V gene data show CDR1 as MDHEN and CDR2 as SYDVKM. CDR3 length equals 16 residues. V dropped 1 base and J dropped 0; count of bases not matched to a gene: 6. The CDR3 is CASSLSLGQPSYEQYF. The CDR3 DNA follows: TGTGCCAGCAGTTTATCGTTGGGACAGCCCTCCTACGAGCAGTACTTC.